A selection of T cell receptor beta chains follows, all from one sample in a study of blood T cell repertoires in COVID-19. Sequenced by immunoSEQ multiplex PCR; TCRdb stores in-frame clones only, minus some. The table has about 220,000 clones, more than 85% seen once. The sample comprised peripheral blood. The source is a woman in her fifties or sixties with COVID-19, enrolled during active disease. Each CDR3 is given without its conserved first and last residue. Each record gives: V gene, CDR3 protein.

V: TRBV28; CDR3: ASSTQGGPLSTDTQY
V: TRBV9; CDR3: ASSPGGSRHQPQH
V: TRBV11-2; CDR3: ASSNLGTSGEYNEQF
V: TRBV28; CDR3: ASRTKQGDYGYT
V: TRBV27; CDR3: ASSPTDNYGYT
V: TRBV6-5; CDR3: ASSYSGETQY
V: TRBV11-1; CDR3: ASSLGSGEYNEQF
V: TRBV6-1; CDR3: ASSEALTGTGYT
V: TRBV6-5; CDR3: ASSYEWAGASYEQY
V: TRBV4-2; CDR3: ASSQERGGYGYT
V: TRBV10-2; CDR3: ATRTSGGPIYEQY
V: TRBV7-6; CDR3: ASSLVGGAEDTQY
V: TRBV11-2; CDR3: ASSFELSEQF
V: TRBV5-4; CDR3: ASSRPGGFQSMNTEAF
V: TRBV27; CDR3: ASSPSGQGRGEQY
V: TRBV19; CDR3: ASSTGQGTGELF
V: TRBV6-6; CDR3: ASLGQSYNEQF
V: TRBV5-6; CDR3: ASSLDRDSILYGYT
V: TRBV11-2; CDR3: ASSFYQGSGANVLT
V: TRBV7-9; CDR3: ASSLASGVSSNQPQH
V: TRBV12-3/TRBV12-4; CDR3: ASSQAPLDTQY
V: TRBV9; CDR3: ASRKTQGEIYGYT
V: TRBV15; CDR3: ATSRGLAGDNNEQF
V: TRBV9; CDR3: ASSVVEGGPGNTIY
V: TRBV24-1; CDR3: ATSDLGQGRIETQY
V: TRBV27; CDR3: ARRGQGVWDEQF
V: TRBV2; CDR3: ASKPPQGRNYNEQF
V: TRBV4-1; CDR3: ASSQDKDSGVSYEQY
V: TRBV5-8; CDR3: ASSPTSGYSKY
V: TRBV10-3; CDR3: AATGQGGYGYT
V: TRBV11-3; CDR3: ASSLGQGAGELF
V: TRBV27; CDR3: ASSPDRGRSQPQH
V: TRBV28; CDR3: ASKRRPGQAGSTYEQY
V: TRBV5-1; CDR3: ASSFAVSGANVLT
V: TRBV27; CDR3: ASASFLGAAYGYT
V: TRBV5-1; CDR3: ASSKLTRGNTEAF
V: TRBV19; CDR3: ASSKGLGQSNQPQH
V: TRBV19; CDR3: ASSIVLGGGSTDTQY
V: TRBV28; CDR3: ASSVQGARRNSPLH
V: TRBV5-1; CDR3: ASSLEAGAIYNEQF
V: TRBV4-1; CDR3: ASSQYGTGFPSSYNEQF
V: TRBV4-1; CDR3: ASSQTKVPGNEQF
V: TRBV27; CDR3: ASTTSGGGSEKLF
V: TRBV5-1; CDR3: ASRARVSGELF
V: TRBV3-1/TRBV3-2; CDR3: ASSQEFGGVGGELF